The clone carrying this T cell receptor (beta chain) showed up just once. Original analysis: Estimation of nucleated cell counts relied on the amplification of reference gene primers. Method: immunoSEQ multiplex PCR; TCRdb's copy keeps in-frame clones and lacks some. That table supplies the V and J calls and clone size; D and trimming were determined from the DNA. The data contain some 260,000 clones, 80% to 90% of them singletons. This entry comes from a study of blood T cell repertoires in COVID-19. Study background: T cells, B-cell-depleted T cells, or PBMCs supplied cDNA or gDNA.

Trimming took off 1 base at V and 6 bases at J, with 8 bases between the two ends. CDR3 length: 12 residues. Germline values: CDR1 SGHKS, CDR2 YYEKEE (reference sequence). This receptor was identified in a woman between 65 and 79 years old with COVID-19, enrolled during active disease. The chain recombines TRBV5-5 with TRBJ2-7, with TRBD1 as a possible D gene (5 bases). Material: peripheral blood. CDR3 DNA sequence: TGTGCCAGCAGCTTGAAAGGGGTCGAGCAGTACTTC. Its translation: CASSLKGVEQYF.